This TCR beta chain appears in the sequencing data of a study of T cell responses to AZD1222 COVID-19 vaccine (dated by TCRdb to the early 2020s). Background on the whole study: TCR sequencing was performed for fewer than 250 trial participants, of whom approximately 200 were given two doses of AZD1222 and around 26 were given two doses of MenACWY control vaccine. Trial participants were enrolled by age into subgroups of 18-55, 56-69 and 70-plus years, and about 150, 27 and 61 TCR-sequenced participants, respectively, were included in these subgroups.

Interpreted using the paper, the time point label stands for: about 28 days (+/-7) after the second vaccine dose. AZD1222 recipients whose second dose came at about 4 weeks and those whose second dose came at about 12 weeks were combined into one group, since spike-specific TCR depth and breadth did not differ between the two schedules. Vaccinee samples were obtained from the UK trials COV001 and COV002, which included a single-blind randomized controlled phase 2/3 trial of AZD1222 (ChAdOx1 nCoV-19) in healthy adults. For TCRbeta chain sequencing, PBMC samples were collected from trial participants at day 0 and at day 28 after the second dose. The investigation overall reported the following: The 56-69-year group was small, and its depth increase did not reach significance, likely because of low power. Because no day 14 peak-response samples were available, the repertoires could be characterized only after the peak T cell response. Reportedly, close to half of the unique spike-specific TCRs recognized epitopes lying outside the regions that are mutated in the B.1.351 and B.1.1.7 variants. CD4 TCRs associated with the vaccine covered the entire spike protein, and the dominant responses were in regions 160-218 and 743-854. Conclusions about previously exposed vaccinees are limited, since just five or six AZD1222 recipients were seropositive for SARS-CoV-2 at baseline. Participants were mostly white British, with more females than males. The authors suggested clonal diversity may have been underestimated. A significant rise in spike-specific TCR breadth and depth was observed after two AZD1222 doses relative to day 0 and relative to MenACWY recipients.

Concerning this clone: Its antigen target is currently unknown. Per-nucleotide qualities are absent, and no much larger clonotype sits a single base away.

The cysteine opens and the phenylalanine closes a CDR3 of 14 amino acids. CDR3 DNA only is kept here, 42 bases in frame from base 1. The germline V gene yields MDHEN for CDR1 and SYDVKM for CDR2. V and J are truncated by 8 bases and 9 bases respectively, leaving an intervening sequence of 20 bases. The CDR3 regions of human TCRbeta chains were analyzed by immunosequencing. The authors processed their data as follows. TCRs in the repertoires were matched against a reference library of SARS-CoV-2-specific TCRs that had been generated with the MIRA antigen-specificity platform. Breadth was defined as the fraction of unique TCRs that were SARS-CoV-2-associated, and depth was defined as the fraction of total T cells that were SARS-CoV-2-associated. Using the MIRA data, each spike-specific TCR was assigned both to the spike region to which the TCR was reactive and to a CD4 or CD8 class. Log10-transformed breadth and depth values were compared by one-way ANOVA with Sidak's multiple comparisons tests. The source is immuneACCESS, and TCRdb retained only in-frame sequences with V and J called. Part of the clones is not carried over; for the studies checked, unresolved V genes explain less than half of this, and the remainder is unexplained. That table supplies the V and J calls and clone size; D and trimming were determined from the DNA. The sample table contains 100,000 to 150,000 clones; only one count was recorded for roughly 92% of them. Around 1.1% of the sample comes from the top ten.

The sequencing here drew on peripheral blood, taken 28 days after the second AZD1222 dose. Recombination joined TRBV28 with TRBJ1-5; the D segment could be TRBD1, given 5 matching bases. This sequence was found in an adult who received the AZD1222 COVID-19 vaccine. The DNA reads as follows: TGTGCCAGCGGCCGGGACTATCACCAAGGGCCCCAGCATTTT. Its protein reads: CASGRDYHQGPQHF.